This TCR beta chain was profiled in a study of spatial heterogeneity in lung cancer. Study background: After resection, follow-up PBMC samples were sequenced when available, at a median of about 24 months later.

TCRdb analysed the 5' RACE reads with MiXCR anew, one entry per CDR3 protein. Among fewer than 30,000 distinct CDR3 sequences listed, 4.5% to 7.5% were seen once. As for time point: blood at routine non-recurrence follow-up after resection. Whole RNA from tumor, nontumor lung or frozen PBMC was sequenced unsorted. V shed 5 bases, J shed 0 bases, and the junction held 4 bases outside the gene matches. CDR1 and CDR2 from the germline V gene are MNHNS and SASEGT. The CDR3 runs 16 residues. J is TRBJ2-3 and V is TRBV6-1; 11 bases are a match to TRBD1. The material was PBMCs, obtained at follow-up. The source of this sequence is a male donor with early-stage non-small cell lung cancer. The CDR3 bases are TGTGCCAGCAGTTTGGACAGGGGGCGTAGCACAGATACGCAGTATTTT. This gives the protein CASSLDRGRSTDTQYF.